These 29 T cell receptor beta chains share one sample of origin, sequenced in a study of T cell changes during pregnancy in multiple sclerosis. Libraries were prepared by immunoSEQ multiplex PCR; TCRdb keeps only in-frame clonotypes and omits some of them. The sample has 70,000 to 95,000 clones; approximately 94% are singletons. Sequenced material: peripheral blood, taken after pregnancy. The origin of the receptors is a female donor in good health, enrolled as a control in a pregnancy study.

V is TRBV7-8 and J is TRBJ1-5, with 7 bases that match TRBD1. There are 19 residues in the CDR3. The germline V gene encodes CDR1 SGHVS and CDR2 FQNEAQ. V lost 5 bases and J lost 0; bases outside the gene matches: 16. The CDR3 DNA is TGTGCCAGCAGCCGCATCCGGGACAGTCGAAGGTCTAGCAATCAGCCCCAGCATTTT. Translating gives CASSRIRDSRRSSNQPQHF.

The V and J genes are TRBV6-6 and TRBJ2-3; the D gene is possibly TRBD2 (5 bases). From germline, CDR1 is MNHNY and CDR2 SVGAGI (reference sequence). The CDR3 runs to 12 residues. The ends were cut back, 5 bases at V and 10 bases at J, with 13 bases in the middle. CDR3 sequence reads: CASSPITRSQYF. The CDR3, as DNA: TGTGCCAGCAGTCCCATAACTAGGTCGCAGTATTTT.

CDR3 amino acids: CAGRRGNQPQHF. CDR3 nucleotide sequence: TGTGCCGGCCGGCGGGGAAATCAGCCCCAGCATTTT. The chain recombines TRBV6-5 with TRBJ1-5; D remains unclear. With 11 bases removed from V and 4 bases from J, the gap between germline ends came to 12 bases. The CDR3 is 12 residues long. The germline CDR1 and CDR2 sequences are MNHEY and SVGAGI.

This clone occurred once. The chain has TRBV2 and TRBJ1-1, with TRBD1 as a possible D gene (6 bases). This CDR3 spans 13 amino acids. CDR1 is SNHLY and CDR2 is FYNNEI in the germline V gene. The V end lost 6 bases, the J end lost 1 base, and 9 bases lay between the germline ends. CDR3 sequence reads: CASRQGWNTEAFF. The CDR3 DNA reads TGTGCCAGCAGACAGGGCTGGAACACTGAAGCTTTCTTT.

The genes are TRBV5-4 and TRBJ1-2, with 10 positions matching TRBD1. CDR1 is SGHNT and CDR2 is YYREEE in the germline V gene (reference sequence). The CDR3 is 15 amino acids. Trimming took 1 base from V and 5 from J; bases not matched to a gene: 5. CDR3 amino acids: CASSLYVGQGYGYTF. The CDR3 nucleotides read TGTGCCAGCAGCTTGTACGTGGGACAGGGGTATGGCTACACCTTC.

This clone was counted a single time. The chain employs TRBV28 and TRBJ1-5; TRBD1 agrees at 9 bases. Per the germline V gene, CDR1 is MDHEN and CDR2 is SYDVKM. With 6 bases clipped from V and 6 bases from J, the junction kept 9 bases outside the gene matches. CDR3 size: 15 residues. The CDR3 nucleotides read TGTGCCAGCAGCCTACAGGGGGCTTCGGGTCAGCCCCAGCATTTT. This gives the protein CASSLQGASGQPQHF.

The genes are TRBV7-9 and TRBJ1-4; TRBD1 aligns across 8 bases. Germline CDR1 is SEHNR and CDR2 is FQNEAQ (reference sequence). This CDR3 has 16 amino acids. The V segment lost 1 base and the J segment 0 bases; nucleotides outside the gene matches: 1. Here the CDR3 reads CASSLGTGPTNEKLFF. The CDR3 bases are TGTGCCAGCAGCTTAGGGACAGGGCCAACTAATGAAAAACTGTTTTTT. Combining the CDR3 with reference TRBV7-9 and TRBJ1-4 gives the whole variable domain DTGVSQNPRHKITKRGQNVTFRCDPISEHNRLYWYRQTLGQGPEFLTYFQNEAQLEKSRLLSDRFSAERPKGSFSTLEIQRTEQGDSAMYLCASSLGTGPTNEKLFFGSGTQLSVL.

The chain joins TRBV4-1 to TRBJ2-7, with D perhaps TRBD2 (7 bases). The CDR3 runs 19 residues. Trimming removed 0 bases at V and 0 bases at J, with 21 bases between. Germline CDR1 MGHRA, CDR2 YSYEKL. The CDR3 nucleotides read TGCGCCAGCAGCCAAGACAAACCCGGGGGGCGGGGGATCTCCTACGAGCAGTACTTC. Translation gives CASSQDKPGGRGISYEQYF.

The CDR3 region has the DNA TGTGCCAGCAGCGTAGGCGGGGCACAAGAGACCCAGTACTTC. Translation gives CASSVGGAQETQYF. The rearrangement joins TRBV9 to TRBJ2-5; D may be TRBD2 (6 bases). The CDR3 consists of 14 residues. Looked up from germline, CDR1 is SGDLS and CDR2 is YYNGEE. The V end lost 0 bases, the J end lost 2 bases, and 8 bases lay between the germline ends.

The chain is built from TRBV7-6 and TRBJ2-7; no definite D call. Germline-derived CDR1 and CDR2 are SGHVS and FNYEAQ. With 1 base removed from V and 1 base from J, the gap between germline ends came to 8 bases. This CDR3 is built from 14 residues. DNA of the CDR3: TGTGCCAGCAGCTTAGTCCCGAGTTCCTACGAGCAGTACTTC. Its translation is CASSLVPSSYEQYF.

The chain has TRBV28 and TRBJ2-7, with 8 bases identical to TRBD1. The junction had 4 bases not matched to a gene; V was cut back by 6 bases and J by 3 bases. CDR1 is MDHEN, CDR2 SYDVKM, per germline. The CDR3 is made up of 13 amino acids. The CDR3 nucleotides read TGTGCCAGCAGGGTTACAGGGGGCTACGAGCAGTACTTC. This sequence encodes CASRVTGGYEQYF.

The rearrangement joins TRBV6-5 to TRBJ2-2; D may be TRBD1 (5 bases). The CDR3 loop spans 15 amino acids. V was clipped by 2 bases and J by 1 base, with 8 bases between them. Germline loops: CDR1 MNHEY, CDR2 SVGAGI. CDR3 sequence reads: CASSYVTGNTGELFF. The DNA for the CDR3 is TGTGCCAGCAGTTACGTCACAGGGAACACCGGGGAGCTGTTTTTT.

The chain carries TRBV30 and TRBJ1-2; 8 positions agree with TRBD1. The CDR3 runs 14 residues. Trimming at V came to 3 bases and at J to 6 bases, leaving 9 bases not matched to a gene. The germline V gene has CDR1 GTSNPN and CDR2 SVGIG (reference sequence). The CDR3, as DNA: TGTGCCTGGAGCGGAGGACAGGGTTGGGATGGCTACACCTTC. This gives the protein CAWSGGQGWDGYTF.

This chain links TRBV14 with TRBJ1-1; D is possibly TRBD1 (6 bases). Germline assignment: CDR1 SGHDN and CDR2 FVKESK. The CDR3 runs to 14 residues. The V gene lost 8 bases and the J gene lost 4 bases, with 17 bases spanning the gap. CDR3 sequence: CASARQARVTEAFF. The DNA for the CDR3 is TGTGCCAGCGCGAGACAGGCTCGGGTCACTGAAGCTTTCTTT.

The CDR3: CSVAPGTGAVTEAFF. The CDR3 nucleotides read TGCAGCGTTGCGCCCGGGACAGGGGCAGTCACTGAAGCTTTCTTT. The gene calls are TRBV29-1 and TRBJ1-1; 10 bases align to TRBD1. The V gene end was trimmed by 4 bases and the J gene end by 4 bases; junction bases not matched to a gene: 9. Looked up from germline, CDR1 is SQVTM and CDR2 is ANQGSEA. The CDR3 runs to 15 residues. Combining the CDR3 with reference TRBV29-1 and TRBJ1-1 gives the whole variable domain SAVISQKPSRDICQRGTSLTIQCQVDSQVTMMFWYRQQPGQSLTLIATANQGSEATYESGFVIDKFPISRPNLTFSTLTVSNMSPEDSSIYLCSVAPGTGAVTEAFFGQGTRLTVV.

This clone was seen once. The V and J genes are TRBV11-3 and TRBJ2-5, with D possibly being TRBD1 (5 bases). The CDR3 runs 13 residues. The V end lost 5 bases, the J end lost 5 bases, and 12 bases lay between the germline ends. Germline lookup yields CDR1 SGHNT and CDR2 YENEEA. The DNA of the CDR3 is TGTGCCAGCAGCCAGGGTTCCGGGGAGACCCAGTACTTC. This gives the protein CASSQGSGETQYF.

Written as DNA, the CDR3 is TGCGCCAGCAGCTTGGCGTTGGGGACAGGGAATTACGAGCAGTACTTC. Encoded protein: CASSLALGTGNYEQYF. The chain links TRBV5-1 to TRBJ2-7, with TRBD1 matching over 9 bases. This CDR3 is built from 16 residues. The J segment lost 4 bases and the V segment lost 0 bases, leaving 8 bases of the junction unmatched. In germline, CDR1 is SGHRS, CDR2 YFSETQ.

The CDR3 sequence: CASKGSVGNTEAFF. The DNA for the CDR3 is TGTGCCAGCAAGGGGTCGGTAGGGAACACTGAAGCTTTCTTT. This rearrangement joins TRBV7-3 to TRBJ1-1; D is possibly TRBD1 (5 bases). V dropped 7 bases and J dropped 1 base, with 13 bases sitting between them. This CDR3 has 14 amino acids. Germline V gene sequence: CDR1 SGHTA, CDR2 FQGTGA.

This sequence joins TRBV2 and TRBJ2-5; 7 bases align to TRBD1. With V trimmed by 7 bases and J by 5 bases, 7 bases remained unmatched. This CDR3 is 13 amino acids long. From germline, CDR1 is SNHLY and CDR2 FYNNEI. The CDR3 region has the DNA TGTGCCAGCAACCTCAGGGGGTCGGAGACCCAGTACTTC. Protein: CASNLRGSETQYF.

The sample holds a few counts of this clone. The CDR3 nucleotides are TGTGCCAGCAGCGTAGCTGCCGGGTTAAGCGTGAACGAAAAACTGTTTTTT. It specifies CASSVAAGLSVNEKLFF. The V gene is TRBV9, the J gene TRBJ1-4, with D unclear. CDR3 length equals 17 residues. The V end lost 0 bases, the J end lost 8 bases, and 20 bases lay between the germline ends. Germline CDR1 SGDLS, CDR2 YYNGEE. The full variable domain, rest sourced from reference TRBV9 and TRBJ1-4, is DSGVTQTPKHLITATGQRVTLRCSPRSGDLSVYWYQQSLDQGLQFLIQYYNGEERAKGNILERFSAQQFPDLHSELNLSSLELGDSALYFCASSVAAGLSVNEKLFFGSGTQLSVL.

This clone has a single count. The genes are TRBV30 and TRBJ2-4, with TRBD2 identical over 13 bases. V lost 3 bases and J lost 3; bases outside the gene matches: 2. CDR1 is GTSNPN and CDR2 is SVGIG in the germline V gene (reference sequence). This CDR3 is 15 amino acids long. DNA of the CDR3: TGTGCCTGGAGCCGGACTAGCGGGAGCAAAAACATTCAGTACTTC. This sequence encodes CAWSRTSGSKNIQYF.

This CDR3 reads CASSEGKDRGWGQPQHF. The CDR3 DNA reads as TGTGCCAGCAGTGAAGGAAAGGACAGGGGCTGGGGTCAGCCCCAGCATTTT. The chain uses TRBV2 and TRBJ1-5; 9 bases fit TRBD1. The J segment lost 6 bases and the V segment lost 1 base, leaving 10 bases of the junction unmatched. The germline V gene encodes CDR1 SNHLY and CDR2 FYNNEI. The CDR3 sequence is 17 residues long.

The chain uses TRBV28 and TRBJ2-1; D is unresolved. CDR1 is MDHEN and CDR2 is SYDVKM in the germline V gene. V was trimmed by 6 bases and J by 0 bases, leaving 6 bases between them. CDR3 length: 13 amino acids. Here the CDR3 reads CASRQSSYNEQFF. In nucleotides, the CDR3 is TGTGCCAGCAGACAGAGCTCCTACAATGAGCAGTTCTTC. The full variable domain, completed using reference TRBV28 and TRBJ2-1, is DVKVTQSSRYLVKRTGEKVFLECVQDMDHENMFWYRQDPGLGLRLIYFSYDVKMKEKGDIPEGYSVSREKKERFSLILESASTNQTSMYLCASRQSSYNEQFFGPGTRLTVL.

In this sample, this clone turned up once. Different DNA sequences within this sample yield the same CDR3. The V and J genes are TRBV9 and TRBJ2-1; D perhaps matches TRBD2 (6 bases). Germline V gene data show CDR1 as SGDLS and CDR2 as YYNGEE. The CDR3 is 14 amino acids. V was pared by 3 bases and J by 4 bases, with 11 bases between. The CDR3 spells CASSAGGSYNEQFF. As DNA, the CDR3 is TGTGCCAGCAGCGCCGGGGGTTCTTACAATGAGCAGTTCTTC.

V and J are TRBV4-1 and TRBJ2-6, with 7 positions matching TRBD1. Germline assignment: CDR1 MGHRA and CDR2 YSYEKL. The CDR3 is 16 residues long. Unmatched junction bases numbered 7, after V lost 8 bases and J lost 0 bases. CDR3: CASRGGPNSGANVLTF. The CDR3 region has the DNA TGCGCCAGCCGAGGGGGCCCAAACTCTGGGGCCAACGTCCTGACTTTC.

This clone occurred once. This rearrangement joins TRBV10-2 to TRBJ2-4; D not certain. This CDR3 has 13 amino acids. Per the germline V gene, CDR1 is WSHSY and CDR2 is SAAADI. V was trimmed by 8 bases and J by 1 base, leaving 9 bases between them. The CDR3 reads CASRSSAKNIQYF. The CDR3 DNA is TGCGCCAGCCGTTCCTCCGCCAAAAACATTCAGTACTTC.

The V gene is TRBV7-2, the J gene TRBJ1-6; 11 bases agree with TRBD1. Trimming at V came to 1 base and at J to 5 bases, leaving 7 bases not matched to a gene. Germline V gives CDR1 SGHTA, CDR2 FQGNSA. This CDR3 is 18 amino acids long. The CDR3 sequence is CASSLGTGGLFDNSPLHF. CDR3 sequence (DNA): TGTGCCAGCAGCTTAGGGACAGGGGGCTTGTTCGATAATTCACCCCTCCACTTT. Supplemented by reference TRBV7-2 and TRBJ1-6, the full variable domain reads GAGVSQSPSNKVTEKGKDVELRCDPISGHTALYWYRQSLGQGLEFLIYFQGNSAPDKSGLPSDRFSAERTGGSVSTLTIQRTQQEDSAVYLCASSLGTGGLFDNSPLHFGNGTRLTVT.

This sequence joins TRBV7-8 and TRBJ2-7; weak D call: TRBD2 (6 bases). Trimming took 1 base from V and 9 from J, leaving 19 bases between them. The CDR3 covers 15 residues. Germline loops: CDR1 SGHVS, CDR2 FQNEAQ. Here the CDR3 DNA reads TGTGCCAGCAGCTTAGTCCCTGCTACCCAGGGAGGGCAGTACTTC. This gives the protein CASSLVPATQGGQYF.

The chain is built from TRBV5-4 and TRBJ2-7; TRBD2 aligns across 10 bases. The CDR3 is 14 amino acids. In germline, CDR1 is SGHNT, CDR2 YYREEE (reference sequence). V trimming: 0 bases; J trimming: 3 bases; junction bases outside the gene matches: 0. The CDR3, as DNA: TGTGCCAGCAGCTTGGCTAGCGGGGGCTACGAGCAGTACTTC. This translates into CASSLASGGYEQYF.